The clone carrying this TCR beta chain was counted once. Its antigen is undetermined. TCRdb keeps only in-frame clones here, not all; method: immunoSEQ multiplex PCR. The profile covers 25,000 to 35,000 clones, with more than 70% appearing a single time and around 20% taken by the ten largest. This CDR3 comprises 13 residues. V was shortened by 4 bases and J by 2 bases, with 12 bases between the two germline ends. The germline gives CDR1 SQVTM, CDR2 ANQGSEA. The time point is: week 5, during vaccination. Each vaccine dose was 300 ug of mutant IDH1 20-mer peptide, with topical imiquimod. This entry is derived from a study of a mutant IDH1 vaccine in newly diagnosed glioma.

V usage is TRBV29-1 and J usage is TRBJ2-7; no reliable D call. The starting material was PBMCs, obtained from a glioma patient whose treatment included an IDH1 peptide vaccine. The TCR comes from a man between 18 and 35 years old with glioma. The CDR3 nucleotides are TGCAGCGTTGGGCACGGAGCCACCTACGAGCAGTACTTC. The encoded protein is CSVGHGATYEQYF.